This section outlines one TCR beta chain sequence together with its context. The antigen is undetermined. TCRdb's table, derived via immunoSEQ multiplex PCR, lists solely in-frame clones and lacks some. This sample has around 140,000 clones; approximately 88% occur once, and the top ten carry 2.5% to 3%. V was shortened by 11 bases and J by 8 bases, with 8 bases between the two germline ends. The CDR3 loop spans 9 amino acids. Germline V gene lookup returns CDR1 KGHSH and CDR2 LQKENI. This sample stems from a study of T cell responses to AZD1222 COVID-19 vaccine. Study-level findings and limits: Donors were mostly white British, more females; clonal diversity possibly underestimated.

The source was peripheral blood, collected on day 0 of AZD1222 vaccination. The chain employs TRBV18 and TRBJ2-3; D unresolved. The receptor comes from an adult in good health. The CDR3 DNA sequence: TGTGCCCGTTCGCTTACGCAGTATTTT. Its protein is CARSLTQYF.